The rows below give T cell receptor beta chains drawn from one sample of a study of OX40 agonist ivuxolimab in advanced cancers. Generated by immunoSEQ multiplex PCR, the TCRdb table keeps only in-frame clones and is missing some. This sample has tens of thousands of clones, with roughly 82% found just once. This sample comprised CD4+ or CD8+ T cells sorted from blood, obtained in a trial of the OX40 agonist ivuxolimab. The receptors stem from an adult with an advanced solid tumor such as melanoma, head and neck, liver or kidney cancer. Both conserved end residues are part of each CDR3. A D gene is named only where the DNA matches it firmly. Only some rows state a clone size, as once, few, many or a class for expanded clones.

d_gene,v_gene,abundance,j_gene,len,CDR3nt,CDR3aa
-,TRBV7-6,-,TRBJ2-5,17,TGTGCCAGCAGCGTGTCCGCCGGGGTAGCGGAACAAGAGACCCAGTACTTC,CASSVSAGVAEQETQYF
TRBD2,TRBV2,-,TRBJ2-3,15,TGTGCCAACCAATTGACTAGCGCGATTCCAGATACGCAGTATTTT,CANQLTSAIPDTQYF
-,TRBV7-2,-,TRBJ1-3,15,TGTGCCAGCAGCCCCCAGACAGGTTACGGAAACACCATATATTTT,CASSPQTGYGNTIYF
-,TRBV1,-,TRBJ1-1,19,TGCACCAGCGGTTCCCGACCCCGGGTCTTAGCACAGGGTTGGACTGAAGCTTTCTTT,CTSGSRPRVLAQGWTEAFF
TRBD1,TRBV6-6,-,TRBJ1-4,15,TGTGCCAGCAGTTACGGGACAGGGGGAAATGAAAAACTGTTTTTT,CASSYGTGGNEKLFF
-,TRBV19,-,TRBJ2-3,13,TGTGCCAGTAGAAGGGGCCGAGCAGATACGCAGTATTTT,CASRRGRADTQYF
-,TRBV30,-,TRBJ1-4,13,TGTGCCTGGAGTGAGACAGTTGGAGAAAAACTGTTTTTT,CAWSETVGEKLFF
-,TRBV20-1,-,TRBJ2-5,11,TGCAGTGCTAGAGAGGAAGAGACCCAGTACTTC,CSAREEETQYF
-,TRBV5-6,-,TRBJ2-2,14,TGTGCCAGCAGTCCGGGGGAGTACACCGGGGAGCTGTTTTTT,CASSPGEYTGELFF
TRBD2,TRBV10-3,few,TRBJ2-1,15,TGTGCCATCAGTGAGACTAGCGGGGTGGGGAATGAGCAGTTCTTC,CAISETSGVGNEQFF
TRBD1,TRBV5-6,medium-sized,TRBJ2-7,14,TGTGCCAGCAGCCCGGGGACAGGGGACAGAGAGCAGTACTTC,CASSPGTGDREQYF
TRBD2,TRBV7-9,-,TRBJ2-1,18,TGTGCCAGCAGCTTAGGATCGCTAGCGGCCCACTCCTACAATGAGCAGTTCTTC,CASSLGSLAAHSYNEQFF
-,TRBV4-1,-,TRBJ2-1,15,TGCGCCAGCAGCCAAGGAGGGGCGGAGGCAAGGTATAGGTTCTTC,CASSQGGAEARYRFF
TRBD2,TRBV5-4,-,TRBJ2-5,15,TGTGCCAGCAGCTTTCTAGCGGGTGAGGAAGAGACCCAGTACTTC,CASSFLAGEEETQYF
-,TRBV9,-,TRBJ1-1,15,TGTGCCAGCATCGGGGTCGGGGGATCTAGCACTGAAGCTTTCTTT,CASIGVGGSSTEAFF
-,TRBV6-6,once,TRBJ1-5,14,TGTGCCAGCTCCGGGGGGGCAAGCAATCAGCCCCAGCATTTT,CASSGGASNQPQHF
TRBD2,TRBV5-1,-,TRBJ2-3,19,TGCGCCAGCAGCTTGGTAAGACAAACGGGAGGGCCCCTCACAGATACGCAGTATTTT,CASSLVRQTGGPLTDTQYF
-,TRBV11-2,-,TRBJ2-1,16,TGTGCCAGCAGCCAGACCGGGACCCAGCATGGCAATGAGCAGTTCTTC,CASSQTGTQHGNEQFF
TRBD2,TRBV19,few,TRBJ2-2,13,TGTGCCAGTGTAGGACTAGCGGCCGGGGAGCTGTTTTTT,CASVGLAAGELFF
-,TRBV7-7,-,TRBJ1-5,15,TGTGCCAGCAGCCGCGACAGATATAGCAATCAGCCCCAGCATTTT,CASSRDRYSNQPQHF
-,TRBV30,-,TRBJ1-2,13,TGTGCCTGGAGTGGCGGCAGTGGGTATGGCTACACCTTC,CAWSGGSGYGYTF
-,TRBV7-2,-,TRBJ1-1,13,TGTGCCAGCAGTTGGACTTATCGCACTGAAGCTTTCTTT,CASSWTYRTEAFF
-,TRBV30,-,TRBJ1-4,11,TGTGCCTGGAGCGTATCTCAAAAACTATTTTTT,CAWSVSQKLFF
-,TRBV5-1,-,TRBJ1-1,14,TGCGCCAGCAGCTTACAGGTCCTTGGAACTGAAGCTTTCTTT,CASSLQVLGTEAFF
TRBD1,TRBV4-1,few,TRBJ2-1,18,TGCGCCAGCAGCCAAGATTGGTCACGGACAGGGATTCGAAATGAGCAGTTCTTC,CASSQDWSRTGIRNEQFF
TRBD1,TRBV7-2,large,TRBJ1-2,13,TGTGCCAGCAGCCAAGGACAGGGCTATGGCTACACCTTC,CASSQGQGYGYTF
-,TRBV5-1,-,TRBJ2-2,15,TGCGCCAGCAGCTTGGCGGTGGGGGCCACCGGGGAGCTGTTTTTT,CASSLAVGATGELFF
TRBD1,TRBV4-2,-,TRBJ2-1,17,TGTGCCAGCAGCCAAGATGTCGGGGACAGCGGTTGGAATGAGCAGTTCTTC,CASSQDVGDSGWNEQFF
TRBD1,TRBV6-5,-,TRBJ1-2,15,TGTGCCAGCAGTTACGAGACTCAGGGGGTTATCGGCTACACCTTC,CASSYETQGVIGYTF
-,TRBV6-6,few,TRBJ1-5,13,TGTGCCAGCATGGGAGAAACAAATCAGCCCCAGCATTTT,CASMGETNQPQHF
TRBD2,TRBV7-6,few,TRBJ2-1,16,TGTGCCAGCAGCCCCCCTCGGGCGGGAGGAGGCAATGAGCAGTTCTTC,CASSPPRAGGGNEQFF
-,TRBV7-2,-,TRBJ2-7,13,TGTGCCAGCAGCTTAGAGGCACTTAGGGAGCAGTACTTC,CASSLEALREQYF
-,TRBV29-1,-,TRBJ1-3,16,TGCAGCGTTGAGGGGGCGCGGGACACCTCTGGAAACACCATATATTTT,CSVEGARDTSGNTIYF
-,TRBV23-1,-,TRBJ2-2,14,TGCGCCAGCACCCAAGGTCGGGGCACCGGGGAGCTGTTTTTT,CASTQGRGTGELFF
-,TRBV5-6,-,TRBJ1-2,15,TGTGCCAGCAGCTTCAGCAGGGGCTACAACTATGGCTACACCTTC,CASSFSRGYNYGYTF
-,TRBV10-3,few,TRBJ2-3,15,TGTGCCATCAGTGATAATGGCACCCCCGTAGGTACGCAGTATTTT,CAISDNGTPVGTQYF
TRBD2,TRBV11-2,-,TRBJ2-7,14,TGTGCCAGCAGCTCCAGAAGCGGGAGTGCGGAGCAGTACTTC,CASSSRSGSAEQYF
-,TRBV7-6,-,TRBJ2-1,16,TGTGCCAGCAGCTTACGGGGACTGAGAACAGGCAATGAGCAGTTCTTC,CASSLRGLRTGNEQFF
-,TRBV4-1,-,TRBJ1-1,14,TGCGCCAGCAGCCAGCTCACAGTGAACACTGAAGCTTTCTTT,CASSQLTVNTEAFF
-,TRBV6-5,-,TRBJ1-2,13,TGTGCCAGCAGTTGGAACGCTGACTATGGCTACACCTTC,CASSWNADYGYTF
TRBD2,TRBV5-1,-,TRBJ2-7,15,TGCGCCAGCAGCTGGAGCGGACTAGCGGGGGACGAGCAGTACTTC,CASSWSGLAGDEQYF
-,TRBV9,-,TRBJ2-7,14,TGTGCCAGCAGCCCTGACGGGACTCCCTACGAGCAGTACTTC,CASSPDGTPYEQYF
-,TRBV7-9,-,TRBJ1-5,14,TGTGCCAGCAGCTTAGGAAGGGGGAATCAGCCCCAGCATTTT,CASSLGRGNQPQHF
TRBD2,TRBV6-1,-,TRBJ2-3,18,TGTGCCAGCAGTGAAGAGGGCGGACTAGCGGGAGTTAGAGATACGCAGTATTTT,CASSEEGGLAGVRDTQYF
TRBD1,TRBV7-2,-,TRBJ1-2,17,TGTGCCAGCAGCTTAGTAAACTTGGGACAGGGGGAGCGGGGCTACACCTTC,CASSLVNLGQGERGYTF
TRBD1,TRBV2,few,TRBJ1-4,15,TGTGCCAGCACCCGGGACGGACAGGGCGGTCGAAAACTGTTTTTT,CASTRDGQGGRKLFF
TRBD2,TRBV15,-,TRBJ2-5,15,TGTGCCACCAGCAGAGAACTAGCGCCTCAAGAGACCCAGTACTTC,CATSRELAPQETQYF
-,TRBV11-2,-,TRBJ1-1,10,TGTGCCAGCAGCACTAGAGCAGCTTTCTTT,CASSTRAAFF
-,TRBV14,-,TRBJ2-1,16,TGTGCCAGCAGCCAAATCGGCGGTATCTCCTACAATGAGCAGTTCTTC,CASSQIGGISYNEQFF
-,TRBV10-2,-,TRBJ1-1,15,TGCGCCAGCAGTGAGATGGTGGGGACGAACACTGAAGCTTTCTTT,CASSEMVGTNTEAFF
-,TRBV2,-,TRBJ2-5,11,TGTGCCAGCAGGGGGGGCGGGACCCAGTACTTC,CASRGGGTQYF
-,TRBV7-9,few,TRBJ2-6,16,TGTGCCAGCAGCAAAAGCGGAAACTCTGGGGCCAACGTCCTGACTTTC,CASSKSGNSGANVLTF
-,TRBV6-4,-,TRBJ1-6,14,TGTGCCAGCAGTGACTCGAATCCGGGCTCACCCCTCCACTTT,CASSDSNPGSPLHF
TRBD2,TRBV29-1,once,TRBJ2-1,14,TGCAGCGGCGCTATAGCGGGAGTCTACAATGAGCAGTTCTTC,CSGAIAGVYNEQFF
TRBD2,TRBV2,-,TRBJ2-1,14,TGTGCCAGCCGAGAGCGGGAGCTAGGCAATGAGCAGTTCTTC,CASRERELGNEQFF
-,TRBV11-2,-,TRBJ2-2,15,TGTGCCAGCAGCTTAGATTTCGGTGACACCGGGGAGCTGTTTTTT,CASSLDFGDTGELFF
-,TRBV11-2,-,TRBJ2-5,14,TGTGCCAGCAGCTTCAGACTAGATGTGGAGACCCAGTACTTC,CASSFRLDVETQYF
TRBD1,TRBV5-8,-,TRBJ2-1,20,TGTGCCAGCAGCTTGATTTTTGGGACAGGGAAGAGACTGGGGTACAATGAGCAGTTCTTC,CASSLIFGTGKRLGYNEQFF
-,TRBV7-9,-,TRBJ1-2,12,TGTGCCAGCAGCTACGACACGGGAGGCTACACCTTC,CASSYDTGGYTF